One T cell receptor beta chain is described in this entry. This clonotype was recorded at least ten times. Its antigen remains unidentified. Base qualities are not recorded, but no much larger clone differs from it by a single base. The CDR3, from cysteine to phenylalanine, totals 14 residues. Only the CDR3 portion is preserved as DNA: 42 bases, with reading frame beginning at the first base. V loses 7 bases of germline sequence and J loses 4 bases, and the interval between the two ends is 14 bases. CDR1 MDHEN and CDR2 SYDVKM were looked up in the germline V gene. This entry comes from a study of T cell repertoires in cytomegalovirus infection (dated by TCRdb to between 2017 and 2020). Regarding the complete study: Recently identified HLA-C-restricted CMV epitopes, whose presentation resists viral immunomodulation, were targeted by peptide stimulations together with well-studied HLA-B-restricted epitopes. Because public TCR beta signatures pointed to carriage of CMV infection together with the matching HLA type, the HLA type of each donor mattered for the analysis.

This sample was sequenced with an Illumina HiSeq 1500. The public reads were reanalyzed by TCRdb: fastp trimming at Q25, MiXCR alignment, in-frame beta chains only. One record per CDR3 amino acid sequence lists the most common genes and DNA. The sample contains under 450,000 distinct CDR3 sequences, roughly a third of them found a single time. Together, the top ten hold around an eighth of the sample. General findings and caveats noted by the study authors: The ex vivo response was dominated by HLA-C-restricted CMV-specific TCR beta clonotypes, which also provided the single most frequent clonotype in two of eight donors. Carriers of CMV infection plus the relevant HLA type were discriminated by the cumulative frequency of public TCR beta family members in the study cohort and in an independent 352-donor cohort.

This specimen's treatment or condition label, interpreted: in vitro stimulation with specific CMV peptide epitopes to enrich CMV-specific T cells. Here the chain combines TRBV28 and TRBJ1-5; the D gene is perhaps TRBD1, from 5 matching bases. Source: cultured PBMCs, taken from culture after CMV antigen stimulation. The source of this sequence is a human donor in good health (CMV status not recorded). Some clones in this sample may be carry-over from other donors' samples. At the DNA level, the sequence is TGTGCCAGCAAGTCGGACAACCCTAATCAGCCCCAGCATTTT. The translation is CASKSDNPNQPQHF. Outside the CDR3, residues come from the reference TRBV28 and TRBJ1-5 proteins, so the full variable domain is: DVKVTQSSRYLVKRTGEKVFLECVQDMDHENMFWYRQDPGLGLRLIYFSYDVKMKEKGDIPEGYSVSREKKERFSLILESASTNQTSMYLCASKSDNPNQPQHFGDGTRLSIL.